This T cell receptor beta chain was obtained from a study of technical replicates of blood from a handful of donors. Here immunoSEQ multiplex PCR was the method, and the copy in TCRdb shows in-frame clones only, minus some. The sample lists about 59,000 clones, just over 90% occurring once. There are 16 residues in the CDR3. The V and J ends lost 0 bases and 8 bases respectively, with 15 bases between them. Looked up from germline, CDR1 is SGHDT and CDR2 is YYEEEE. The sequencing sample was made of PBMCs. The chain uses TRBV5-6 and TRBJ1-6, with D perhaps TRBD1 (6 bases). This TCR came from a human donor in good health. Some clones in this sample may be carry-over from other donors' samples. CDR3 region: CASSLVWGTQDSPLHF. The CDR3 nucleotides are TGTGCCAGCAGCTTGGTCTGGGGGACACAGGATTCACCCCTCCACTTT.